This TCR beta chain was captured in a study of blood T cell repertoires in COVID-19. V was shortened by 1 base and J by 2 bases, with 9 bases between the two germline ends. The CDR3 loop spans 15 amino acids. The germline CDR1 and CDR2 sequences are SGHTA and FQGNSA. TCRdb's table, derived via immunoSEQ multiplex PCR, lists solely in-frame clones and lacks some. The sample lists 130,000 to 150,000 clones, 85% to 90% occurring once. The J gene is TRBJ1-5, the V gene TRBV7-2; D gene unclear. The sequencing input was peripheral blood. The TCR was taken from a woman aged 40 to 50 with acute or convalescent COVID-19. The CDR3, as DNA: TGTGCCAGCAGCTTAGTGATCGCAGGCAATCAGCCCCAGCATTTT. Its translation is CASSLVIAGNQPQHF.